This is a list of T cell receptor beta chains from one sample in a study of blood T cell repertoires in COVID-19. Libraries were prepared by immunoSEQ multiplex PCR; TCRdb keeps only in-frame clonotypes and omits some of them. The sample contains approximately 15,000 clones, 65% to 85% of which appear only once. The sample taken for sequencing was peripheral blood. The source is a human donor in a cohort sampled during active COVID-19. The CDR3 runs from the conserved cysteine through the conserved F or W. The D gene is left open where the match is weak. Clone size is not always given. Where it is, it says once, few, many or a class for expanded clones.

abundance	d_gene	v_gene	j_gene	CDR3aa	CDR3nt
-	TRBD1	TRBV27	TRBJ2-5	CASGWSDRVQTQYF	TGTGCCAGCGGATGGTCGGACAGGGTACAGACCCAGTACTTC
once	-	TRBV5-6	TRBJ2-5	CASSLPGLGGKTQYF	TGTGCCAGCAGCTTACCGGGACTCGGGGGAAAGACCCAGTACTTC
-	-	TRBV3-1/TRBV3-2	TRBJ1-1	CASSPSLGNTEAFF	TGTGCCAGCAGCCCATCGCTAGGGAACACTGAAGCTTTCTTT
-	-	TRBV5-1	TRBJ1-2	CASSQGTGTPYGYTF	TGCGCCAGCAGCCAGGGAACAGGTACCCCCTATGGCTACACCTTC
-	-	TRBV27	TRBJ1-5	CASSASHSNQPQHF	TGTGCCAGCAGTGCAAGCCATAGCAATCAGCCCCAGCATTTT
-	-	TRBV2	TRBJ2-4	CASSEKGAGKNIQYF	TGTGCCAGCAGTGAGAAAGGGGCGGGAAAAAACATTCAGTACTTC
-	-	TRBV7-2	TRBJ2-5	CASSSGETQYF	TGTGCCAGCAGCTCAGGGGAGACCCAGTACTTC
few	-	TRBV6-5	TRBJ1-6	CASGERGGRYF	TGTGCCAGCGGAGAGAGGGGGGGACGGTACTTT
few	TRBD2	TRBV6-1	TRBJ2-7	CASSELAGGLDEQYF	TGTGCCAGCAGTGAACTAGCGGGAGGGCTCGACGAGCAGTACTTC
-	-	TRBV19	TRBJ2-3	CASSEQGTGTQYF	TGTGCCAGTAGTGAACAGGGGACTGGTACGCAGTATTTT
-	-	TRBV3-1/TRBV3-2	TRBJ2-2	CASNLGGVGELFF	TGTGCCAGCAACTTGGGGGGAGTCGGGGAGCTGTTTTTT
-	TRBD1	TRBV6-5	TRBJ2-7	CASRRTGVHYEQYF	TGTGCCAGCAGAAGGACAGGGGTCCACTACGAGCAGTACTTC
-	TRBD1	TRBV24-1	TRBJ1-2	CATSGTTGGSYGYTF	TGTGCCACCAGTGGCACAACAGGGGGGAGCTATGGCTACACCTTC
-	TRBD2	TRBV28	TRBJ2-1	CASSPEAGSFRGQQFF	TGTGCCAGCAGTCCCGAAGCGGGATCTTTTAGGGGCCAGCAGTTCTTC
once	-	TRBV4-2	TRBJ1-2	CASSQDMVGTRSGYTF	TGTGCCAGCAGCCAAGATATGGTTGGGACAAGGAGTGGCTACACCTTC
-	-	TRBV28	TRBJ2-7	CASSRPLTGLEGEQYF	TGTGCCAGCAGTAGACCTCTAACGGGGTTAGAGGGTGAGCAGTACTTC
-	TRBD2	TRBV11-3	TRBJ2-5	CASTFSGRETQYF	TGTGCCAGCACCTTTAGCGGGAGAGAGACCCAGTACTTC
once	TRBD2	TRBV9	TRBJ2-7	CASSGPTSGSLEQYF	TGTGCCAGCAGCGGACCGACTAGCGGGAGCCTCGAGCAGTACTTC
-	-	TRBV28	TRBJ2-5	CASSFGWETQYF	TGTGCCAGCAGTTTCGGTTGGGAGACCCAGTACTTC
few	-	TRBV5-5	TRBJ2-7	CASSFDWPYEQYF	TGTGCCAGCAGCTTTGATTGGCCCTACGAGCAGTACTTC
-	-	TRBV27	TRBJ2-5	CASSLDRIETQYF	TGTGCCAGCAGTTTAGACAGGATAGAGACCCAGTACTTC
-	TRBD1	TRBV6-5	TRBJ1-1	CASRRQGRGTEAFF	TGTGCCAGCAGGCGACAGGGTAGGGGCACTGAAGCTTTCTTT
-	-	TRBV19	TRBJ1-5	CASVDSSFFSNQPQHF	TGTGCCAGTGTTGACAGTTCTTTCTTTAGCAATCAGCCCCAGCATTTT
-	-	TRBV29-1	TRBJ1-2	CSADEDSGYTF	TGCAGCGCCGATGAGGATTCCGGCTACACCTTC
-	TRBD1	TRBV28	TRBJ2-7	CASSLLPGQGATYEQYF	TGTGCCAGCAGTCTCTTGCCCGGACAGGGGGCCACCTACGAGCAGTACTTC
-	-	TRBV28	TRBJ2-2	CASNGRATGELFF	TGTGCCAGCAACGGTCGAGCCACCGGGGAGCTGTTTTTT
few	-	TRBV6-6	TRBJ2-5	CASSYSPGETQYF	TGTGCCAGCAGTTACTCTCCGGGGGAGACCCAGTACTTC
-	-	TRBV27	TRBJ2-7	CASSRNRDSPRGGFYEQYF	TGTGCCAGCAGTAGAAACCGGGACAGCCCCCGAGGAGGGTTCTACGAGCAGTACTTC
-	-	TRBV2	TRBJ2-7	CASSRGTYEQYF	TGTGCCAGCAGCCGGGGGACCTACGAGCAGTACTTC
-	-	TRBV11-2	TRBJ1-1	CASSLSYGGELGTEAFF	TGTGCCAGCAGCTTGTCCTACGGCGGGGAACTCGGGACTGAAGCTTTCTTT
-	TRBD1	TRBV30	TRBJ1-5	CAFNPGQQNSNQPQHF	TGTGCCTTTAACCCGGGACAGCAAAATAGCAATCAGCCCCAGCATTTT
-	TRBD1	TRBV10-3	TRBJ2-7	CAISLGGAQDEQYF	TGTGCCATCAGTTTAGGGGGCGCGCAAGACGAGCAGTACTTC
once	TRBD2	TRBV5-1	TRBJ2-1	CASSTSGGAHEQFF	TGCGCCAGCAGTACTAGCGGGGGGGCACATGAGCAGTTCTTC
-	-	TRBV3-1/TRBV3-2	TRBJ2-3	CASSHRSADTQYF	TGTGCCAGCAGTCATAGGAGCGCAGATACGCAGTATTTT
-	-	TRBV2	TRBJ2-2	CASSREQAGELFF	TGTGCCAGCAGCAGAGAACAGGCCGGGGAGCTGTTTTTT
-	-	TRBV10-3	TRBJ2-7	CAISESVFVSYEQYF	TGTGCCATCAGTGAGTCCGTCTTTGTCTCCTACGAGCAGTACTTC
once	TRBD1	TRBV18	TRBJ1-2	CASSLRSPGQGNYGYTF	TGTGCCAGCTCACTACGTTCGCCGGGACAGGGAAACTATGGCTACACCTTC
-	TRBD2	TRBV3-1/TRBV3-2	TRBJ2-3	CASSPLLAGGQTDTQYF	TGTGCCAGCAGCCCCCTACTAGCGGGGGGGCAGACAGATACGCAGTATTTT
once	-	TRBV7-2	TRBJ2-5	CASSLGGVAETQYF	TGTGCCAGCAGCTTAGGGGGGGTTGCAGAGACCCAGTACTTC
-	TRBD1	TRBV28	TRBJ1-4	CASSPQTGWGEKLFF	TGTGCCAGCAGTCCCCAGACAGGGTGGGGGGAAAAACTGTTTTTT
-	-	TRBV19	TRBJ2-1	CASSLGPLEHNEQFF	TGTGCCAGTAGTCTAGGGCCCCTAGAACACAATGAGCAGTTCTTC
-	TRBD2	TRBV24-1	TRBJ2-1	CATSDYNAAGNEQFF	TGTGCCACCAGTGACTATAACGCAGCGGGGAATGAGCAGTTCTTC
-	-	TRBV7-9	TRBJ2-1	CASSLGGSYNEQFF	TGTGCCAGCAGCTTAGGAGGTTCCTACAATGAGCAGTTCTTC
-	-	TRBV6-6	TRBJ2-7	CASSYRYEQYF	TGTGCCAGCAGTTACCGTTACGAGCAGTACTTC